The T cell receptor (beta chain) under discussion was sequenced for a study of blood T cell repertoires in COVID-19. Study summary: The cDNA or gDNA used as material had been derived from T cells, B-cell-depleted T cells, or PBMCs.

This CDR3 is built from 17 residues. V gave up 4 bases and J gave up 0 bases; unmatched junction bases: 8. Germline values: CDR1 SGDLS, CDR2 YYNGEE. Original processing methods: From reference gene primer amplification, estimates of nucleated cell counts were derived. The assay was immunoSEQ multiplex PCR, and TCRdb's table has in-frame clones only and misses some. The V and J calls and the clone size are those of that table, but D and trimming were determined from the DNA. The sample holds around 270,000 clones; more than 75% are singletons and the top ten take over 7.5%. V is TRBV9 and J is TRBJ2-7; 12 bases agree with TRBD2. Input material: peripheral blood. The source is a man aged 35 to 55 who had recovered from COVID-19. CDR3 loop: CASSPTSGGPISYEQYF. CDR3 in DNA: TGTGCCAGCAGCCCAACTAGCGGGGGGCCTATCTCCTACGAGCAGTACTTC. The full variable domain, its missing parts supplied by reference TRBV9 and TRBJ2-7, is DSGVTQTPKHLITATGQRVTLRCSPRSGDLSVYWYQQSLDQGLQFLIQYYNGEERAKGNILERFSAQQFPDLHSELNLSSLELGDSALYFCASSPTSGGPISYEQYFGPGTRLTVT.